The rows below give T cell receptor beta chains drawn from one sample of a study of blood T cell repertoires in COVID-19. Profiling relied on immunoSEQ multiplex PCR, and the TCRdb table lists in-frame clones only, not all of them. The repertoire holds over 250,000 clones, with approximately 91% as singletons. Sequenced sample: peripheral blood. These receptors came from a middle-aged man with acute or convalescent COVID-19. The CDR3 runs from the conserved cysteine through the conserved F or W. The D gene is left open where the match is weak. Some rows have no size entry. The others give once, few or many, or a class for an expanded clone.

. | . | TRBJ1-2 | TRBV6-5 | TGTGCCAGCAGCGTGGCCTCCAACTATGGCTACACCTTC | CASSVASNYGYTF
once | TRBD1 | TRBJ2-5 | TRBV27 | TGTGCCAGCAGTTTCCGGCGACAGGGGGGAGGGGAGACCCAGTACTTC | CASSFRRQGGGETQYF
. | . | TRBJ2-2 | TRBV5-1 | TGCGCCAGCAGTCCCCCCAGGGGTACCGGGGAGCTGTTTTTT | CASSPPRGTGELFF
. | . | TRBJ2-2 | TRBV2 | TGTGCCAGCACCGAGGGACACCTCCCGAACACCGGGGAGCTGTTTTTT | CASTEGHLPNTGELFF
. | . | TRBJ1-5 | TRBV9 | TGTGCCAGCAGCCGAGATGGTCAGCCCCAGCATTTT | CASSRDGQPQHF
. | TRBD2 | TRBJ2-3 | TRBV3-1/TRBV3-2 | TGTGCCAGCAGGGGAGGGCTTGGCACAGATACGCAGTATTTT | CASRGGLGTDTQYF
. | . | TRBJ1-3 | TRBV5-1 | TGCGCCAGCAGCCCCAGATCTGGAAACACCATATATTTT | CASSPRSGNTIYF
. | . | TRBJ2-3 | TRBV5-1 | TGCGCCAGCAGCTTGGCCGGCGCAGGGGGGACAGATACGCAGTATTTT | CASSLAGAGGTDTQYF
few | . | TRBJ1-2 | TRBV6-6 | TGTGCCAGCAGTTACCATCCACCGGGGAATGATGGCTACACCTTC | CASSYHPPGNDGYTF
. | . | TRBJ1-1 | TRBV9 | TGTGCCAGCAGCCGTGGGTGGGAGACCTCGCTAGAAGCTTTCTTT | CASSRGWETSLEAFF
. | . | TRBJ2-6 | TRBV7-9 | TGTGCCAGCAGCTTTGAGGTAGTAGGGGCCAACGTCCTGACTTTC | CASSFEVVGANVLTF
once | . | TRBJ2-3 | TRBV19 | TGTGCCAGTAGTATTCCAGGGTCCGCAGATACGCAGTATTTT | CASSIPGSADTQYF
. | TRBD2 | TRBJ2-3 | TRBV28 | TGTGCCAGCAGTTTCCTAGCGGGGGCTGGAGATACGCAGTATTTT | CASSFLAGAGDTQYF